This TCR beta chain was obtained from a study of B cell selection in AIRE deficiency. Findings and limits, study-wide: Only TCRbeta was sequenced; around two fifths of shared healthy Treg sequences appeared in Tconv.

Sorting defined conventional CD4 T cells as CD4+CD127+. Unrelated healthy donors provided the controls. The germline V gene has CDR1 MNHNY and CDR2 SVGAGI (reference sequence). This CDR3 region has 13 residues. Trimming took 5 bases from V and 2 from J, leaving 10 bases between them. In the authors' workflow: Conventional T cell pools: roughly 9.9x10^4 distinct patient, just over 1.3x10^5 donor TCRbeta sequences. Method: immunoSEQ multiplex PCR; TCRdb's copy keeps in-frame clones and lacks some. The D gene and trimming were derived from the DNA, and the V and J assignments and clone size from that table. The repertoire holds under 30,000 clones, with around 95% as singletons. Note on this clone: The antigen remains unidentified.

This TCR came from a human donor in good health. The V gene is TRBV6-6, the J gene TRBJ2-7; D may be TRBD2 (5 bases). What was sequenced was CD4+CD127+ conventional T cells sorted from PBMCs. DNA of the CDR3: TGTGCCAGCAGTCGGGGTTCCGCCTACGAGCAGTACTTC. This gives the protein CASSRGSAYEQYF.